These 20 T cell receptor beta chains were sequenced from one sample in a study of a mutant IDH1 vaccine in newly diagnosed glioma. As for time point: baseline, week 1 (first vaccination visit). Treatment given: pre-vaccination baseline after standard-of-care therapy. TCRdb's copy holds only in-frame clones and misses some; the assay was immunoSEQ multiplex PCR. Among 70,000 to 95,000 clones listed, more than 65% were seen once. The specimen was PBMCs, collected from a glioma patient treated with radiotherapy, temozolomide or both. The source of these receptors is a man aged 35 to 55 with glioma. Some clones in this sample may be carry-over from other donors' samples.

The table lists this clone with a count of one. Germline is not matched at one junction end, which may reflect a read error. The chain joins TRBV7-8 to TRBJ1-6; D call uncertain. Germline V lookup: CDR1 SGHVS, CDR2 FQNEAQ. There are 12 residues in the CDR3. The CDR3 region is CASSSSNSPLHF. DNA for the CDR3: TGTGCCAGCAGCTCCTCTAATTCACCCCTCCACTTT.

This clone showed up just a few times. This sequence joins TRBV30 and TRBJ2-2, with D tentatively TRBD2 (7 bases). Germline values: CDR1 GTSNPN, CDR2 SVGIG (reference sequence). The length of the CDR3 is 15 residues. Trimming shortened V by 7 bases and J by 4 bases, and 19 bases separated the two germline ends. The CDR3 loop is CASRKGGGVTGELFF. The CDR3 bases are TGTGCCTCCCGTAAAGGGGGAGGGGTCACCGGGGAGCTGTTTTTT.

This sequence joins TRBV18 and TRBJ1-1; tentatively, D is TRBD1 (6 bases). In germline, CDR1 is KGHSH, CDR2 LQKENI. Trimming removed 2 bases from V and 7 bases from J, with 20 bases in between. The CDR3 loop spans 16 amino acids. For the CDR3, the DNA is TGTGCCAGCTCACCATCCGTAGGGGGAGGCGGAGATGAAGCTTTCTTT. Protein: CASSPSVGGGGDEAFF.

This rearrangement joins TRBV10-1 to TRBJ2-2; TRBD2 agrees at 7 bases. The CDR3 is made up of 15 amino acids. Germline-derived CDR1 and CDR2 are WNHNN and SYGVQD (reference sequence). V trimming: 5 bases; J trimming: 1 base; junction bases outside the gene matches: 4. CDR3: CASSRRGRNTGELFF. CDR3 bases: TGCGCCAGCAGTCGGCGGGGGAGGAACACCGGGGAGCTGTTTTTT.

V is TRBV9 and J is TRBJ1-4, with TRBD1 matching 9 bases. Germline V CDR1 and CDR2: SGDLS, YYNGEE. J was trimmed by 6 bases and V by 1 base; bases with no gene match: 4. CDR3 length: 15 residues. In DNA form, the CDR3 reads TGTGCCAGCAGCGTAACGACAGGGGGTGATGAAAAACTGTTTTTT. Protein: CASSVTTGGDEKLFF. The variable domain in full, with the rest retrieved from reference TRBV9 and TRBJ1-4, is DSGVTQTPKHLITATGQRVTLRCSPRSGDLSVYWYQQSLDQGLQFLIQYYNGEERAKGNILERFSAQQFPDLHSELNLSSLELGDSALYFCASSVTTGGDEKLFFGSGTQLSVL.

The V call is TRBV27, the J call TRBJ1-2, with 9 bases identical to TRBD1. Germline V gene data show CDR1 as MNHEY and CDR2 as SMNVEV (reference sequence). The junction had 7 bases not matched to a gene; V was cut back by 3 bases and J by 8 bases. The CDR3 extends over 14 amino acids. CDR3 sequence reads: CASSFLRTGEGYTF. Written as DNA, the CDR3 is TGTGCCAGCAGTTTCCTTAGGACAGGGGAGGGCTACACCTTC.

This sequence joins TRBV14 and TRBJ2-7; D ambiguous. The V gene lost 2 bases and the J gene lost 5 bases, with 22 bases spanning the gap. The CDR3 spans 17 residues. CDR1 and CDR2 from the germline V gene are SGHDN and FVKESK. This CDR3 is CASSQLPIPGWAHEQYF. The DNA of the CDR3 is TGTGCCAGCAGCCAACTCCCTATCCCCGGGTGGGCCCACGAGCAGTACTTC.

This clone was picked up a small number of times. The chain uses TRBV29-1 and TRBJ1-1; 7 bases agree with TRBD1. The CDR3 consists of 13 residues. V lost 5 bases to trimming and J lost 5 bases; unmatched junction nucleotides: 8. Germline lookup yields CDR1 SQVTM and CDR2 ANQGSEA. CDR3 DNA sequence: TGCAGCGTTTCGCAGGGGGAGTGGACTGAAGCTTTCTTT. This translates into CSVSQGEWTEAFF.

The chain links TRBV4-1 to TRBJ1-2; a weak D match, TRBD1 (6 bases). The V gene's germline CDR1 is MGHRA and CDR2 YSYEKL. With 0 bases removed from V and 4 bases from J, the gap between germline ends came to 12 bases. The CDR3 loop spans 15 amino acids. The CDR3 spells CASSQDRGVGYGYTF. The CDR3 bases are TGCGCCAGCAGCCAAGACAGGGGTGTTGGCTATGGCTACACCTTC.

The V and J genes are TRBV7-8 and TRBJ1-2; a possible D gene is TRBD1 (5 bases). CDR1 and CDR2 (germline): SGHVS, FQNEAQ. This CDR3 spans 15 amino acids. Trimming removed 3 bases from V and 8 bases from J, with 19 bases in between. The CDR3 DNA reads TGTGCCAGCAGCTTTAGCAGGACACCGGGGAGCGGCTACACCTTC. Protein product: CASSFSRTPGSGYTF.

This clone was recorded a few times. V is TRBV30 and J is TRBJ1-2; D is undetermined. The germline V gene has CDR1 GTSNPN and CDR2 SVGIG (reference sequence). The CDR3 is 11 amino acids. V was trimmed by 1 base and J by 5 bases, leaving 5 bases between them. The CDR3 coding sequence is TGTGCCTGGAGTGGCCGATATGGCTACACCTTC. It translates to CAWSGRYGYTF.

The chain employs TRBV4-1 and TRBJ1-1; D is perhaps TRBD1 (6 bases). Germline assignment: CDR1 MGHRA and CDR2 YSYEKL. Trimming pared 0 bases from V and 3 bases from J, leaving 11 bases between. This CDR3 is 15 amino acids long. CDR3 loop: CASSQEQQGYTEAFF. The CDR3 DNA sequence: TGCGCCAGCAGCCAAGAACAACAGGGATACACTGAAGCTTTCTTT.

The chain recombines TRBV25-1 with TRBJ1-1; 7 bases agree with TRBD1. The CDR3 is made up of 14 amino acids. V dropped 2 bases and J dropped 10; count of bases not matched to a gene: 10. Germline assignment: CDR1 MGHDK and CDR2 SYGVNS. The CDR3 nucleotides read TGTGCCAGCAGTGAACAGGGGGACAGTCCTGGAGCTTTCTTT. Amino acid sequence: CASSEQGDSPGAFF.

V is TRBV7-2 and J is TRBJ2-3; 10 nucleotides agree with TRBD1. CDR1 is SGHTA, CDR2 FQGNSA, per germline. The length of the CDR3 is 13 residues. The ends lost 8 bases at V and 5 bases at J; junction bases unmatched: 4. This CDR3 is CASVRDRGDTQYF. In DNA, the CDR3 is TGTGCCAGCGTCCGGGACAGGGGAGATACGCAGTATTTT.

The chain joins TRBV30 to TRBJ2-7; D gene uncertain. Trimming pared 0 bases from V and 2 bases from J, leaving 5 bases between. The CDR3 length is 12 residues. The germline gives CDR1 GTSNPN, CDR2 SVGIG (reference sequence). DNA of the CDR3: TGTGCCTGGAGTGTACCCGCCTACGAGCAGTACTTC. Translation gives CAWSVPAYEQYF. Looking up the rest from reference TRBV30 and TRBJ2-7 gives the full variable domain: SQTIHQWPATLVQPVGSPLSLECTVEGTSNPNLYWYRQAAGRGLQLLFYSVGIGQISSEVPQNLSASRPQDRQFILSSKKLLLSDSGFYLCAWSVPAYEQYFGPGTRLTVT.

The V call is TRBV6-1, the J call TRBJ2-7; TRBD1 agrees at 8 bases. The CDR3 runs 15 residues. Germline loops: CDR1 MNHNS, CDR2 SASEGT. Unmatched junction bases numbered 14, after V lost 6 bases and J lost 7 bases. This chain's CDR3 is CASSSVGRTGKEQYF. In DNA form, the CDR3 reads TGTGCCAGCAGCTCAGTGGGGCGGACAGGGAAGGAGCAGTACTTC.

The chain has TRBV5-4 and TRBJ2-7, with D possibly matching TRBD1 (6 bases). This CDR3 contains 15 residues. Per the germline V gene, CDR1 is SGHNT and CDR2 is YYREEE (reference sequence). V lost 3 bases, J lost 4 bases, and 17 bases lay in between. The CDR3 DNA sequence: TGTGCCAGCAGCTATAACCCGACAGGCGCGTACGAGCAGTACTTC. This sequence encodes CASSYNPTGAYEQYF.

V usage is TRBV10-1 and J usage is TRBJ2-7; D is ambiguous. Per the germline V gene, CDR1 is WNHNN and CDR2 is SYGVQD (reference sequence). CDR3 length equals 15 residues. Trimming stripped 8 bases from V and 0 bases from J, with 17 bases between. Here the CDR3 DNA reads TGCGCCAGCCCGGTCAGAGCCGCCCCCTCCTACGAGCAGTACTTC. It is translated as CASPVRAAPSYEQYF.

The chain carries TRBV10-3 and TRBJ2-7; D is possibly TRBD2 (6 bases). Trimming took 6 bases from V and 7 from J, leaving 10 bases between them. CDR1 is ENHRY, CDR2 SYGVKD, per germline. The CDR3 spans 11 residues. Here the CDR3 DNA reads TGTGCCATCAGCGGGGGATGGGAGCAGTACTTC. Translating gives CAISGGWEQYF.

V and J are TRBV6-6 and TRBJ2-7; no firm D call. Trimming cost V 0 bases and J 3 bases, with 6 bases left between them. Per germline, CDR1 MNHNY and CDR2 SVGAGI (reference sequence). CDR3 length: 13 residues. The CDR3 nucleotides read TGTGCCAGCAGTTACTCGGATGACTACGAGCAGTACTTC. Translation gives CASSYSDDYEQYF.